This T cell receptor (beta chain) was obtained from a study of blood T cell repertoires in COVID-19 (dated by TCRdb to the early 2020s). For context, the study as a whole: Samples from collaborators originated in the United States, Italy and Spain and spanned both the acute and convalescent phases of COVID-19. The material from the prospective study consisted of cDNA or gDNA derived from T cells, B-cell-depleted T cells, or PBMCs. The dataset comprised deeply sampled blood TCRbeta repertoires from subjects exposed to, actively infected with, or recovered from COVID-19. A freely available public database, intended as a resource for researchers studying the immune response to SARS-CoV-2, is where the repertoires were released. The samples were drawn from two sources: the first 160 participants of the ongoing ImmuneRACE study, and about 1,300 subjects contributed by 6 global collaborators. Sample metadata almost always included a de-identified subject ID, COVID-19 status, age in years and sex. HLA class I and class II types, where available, came from metadata supplied by the sample provider rather than from assay-based typing.

On the study overall, not on this receptor specifically: The amount of clinical and demographic metadata varied by source and participant and was provided uncurated.

TCRbeta CDR3 regions were amplified from genomic DNA by means of the immunoSEQ Assay, a bias-controlled multiplex PCR. Turning to the authors' computational methods: Within the assay, amplification of reference gene primers was used to estimate how many nucleated cells each sample contained. To quantify the absolute abundance of each unique TCRbeta CDR3 rearrangement, sequence reads were collapsed and filtered. For each sample, productive Simpson clonality was calculated as the square root of Simpson's diversity index over productive rearrangements. This is the immuneACCESS table as TCRdb keeps it, with only in-frame sequences that have V and J called. A part of the clones is gone; compared with another copy, unresolved V genes explain less than half, and the rest is unexplained. Clonal size and the V and J genes are those of that table, whereas D and trimming came from the DNA. This sample is represented by 440,000 or so clones; 75% to 90% of them were singletons. The top ten clonotypes cover approximately 1.5% of the sample.

With regard to this clone: The specificity of this receptor is unknown. The record has no base qualities; no much larger clone is one base away.

Sequences KGHSH (CDR1) and LQKENI (CDR2) are obtained from the germline V gene. Including the terminal cysteine and phenylalanine, the CDR3 comprises 14 residues. Of the read, only the CDR3 DNA is kept; its 42 bases are in frame from base 1. V is trimmed back by 5 bases and J by 1 base, and the junction contains 3 bases that no gene match accounts for. One collaborating source in Seattle enrolled patients during active infection and followed them longitudinally through the course of disease. Collaborating institutions collected whole blood in K2EDTA tubes following their own protocols. Collaborator samples were shipped for TCRbeta analysis as frozen whole blood, isolated PBMCs, or DNA extracted from either sample type.

The chain joins TRBV18 to TRBJ1-1; TRBD1 lines up with 8 middle nucleotides. The origin of this receptor is a woman aged 40 to 50 with COVID-19, enrolled during active disease. Sequencing was done on a sample of peripheral blood. The nucleotide sequence reads as follows: TGTGCCAGCTCAAGGGACAGGAAGAACACTGAAGCTTTCTTT. Its product reads: CASSRDRKNTEAFF.